These 27 T cell receptor beta chains were sequenced from one sample in a study of cytomegalovirus exposure and HLA in healthy donors. In the PCR, 60 Vbeta and 13 Jbeta primers were used. Profiling relied on immunoSEQ multiplex PCR, and the TCRdb table lists in-frame clones only, not all of them. Reported are fewer than 200,000 clones; the ten largest clones contain 1.3%. The specimen was PBMCs. All receptors derive from a woman between 55 and 75 years old in good health and CMV-seronegative.

The chain uses TRBV6-1 and TRBJ2-3; 8 bases fit TRBD1. The junction had 11 bases not matched to a gene; V was cut back by 0 bases and J by 6 bases. Germline CDR1 is MNHNS and CDR2 is SASEGT. This CDR3 comprises 17 residues. The CDR3 sequence: CASSEARQGPRVDTQYF. As DNA, the CDR3 is TGTGCCAGCAGTGAAGCGCGACAGGGGCCACGAGTGGATACGCAGTATTTT.

V gene TRBV6-5 combines with J gene TRBJ1-1; 10 positions match TRBD1. Germline V gene lookup returns CDR1 MNHEY and CDR2 SVGAGI. The CDR3 is 14 amino acids. The junction had 2 bases not matched to a gene; V was cut back by 6 bases and J by 1 base. CDR3 region: CASRGQGWNTEAFF. The CDR3 DNA follows: TGTGCCAGCAGGGGACAGGGGTGGAACACTGAAGCTTTCTTT.

The rearrangement links TRBV27 to TRBJ2-7; a possible D gene is TRBD1 (5 bases). Germline V gene lookup returns CDR1 MNHEY and CDR2 SMNVEV (reference sequence). This CDR3 has 13 residues. The V end lost 5 bases, the J end lost 0 bases, and 8 bases lay between the germline ends. In DNA form, the CDR3 reads TGTGCCAGCAGTAACAGGTTCTCCTACGAGCAGTACTTC. This gives the protein CASSNRFSYEQYF.

The chain employs TRBV9 and TRBJ2-1; D not resolved. The length of the CDR3 is 12 residues. Germline CDR1 reads SGDLS; CDR2 reads YYNGEE. Trimming pared 0 bases from V and 10 bases from J, leaving 8 bases between. The CDR3 DNA follows: TGTGCCAGCAGCGTAGGAACGGTCGAGCAGTTCTTC. Its protein product is CASSVGTVEQFF.

The chain recombines TRBV5-1 with TRBJ1-5, with 8 nucleotides matching TRBD1. The V gene's germline CDR1 is SGHRS and CDR2 YFSETQ. CDR3 length: 15 amino acids. The V gene end was trimmed by 4 bases and the J gene end by 0 bases; junction bases not matched to a gene: 3. The CDR3 bases are TGCGCCAGCAGCCTGGACAGGGATAGCAATCAGCCCCAGCATTTT. Translation: CASSLDRDSNQPQHF.

The chain carries TRBV5-1 and TRBJ2-1, with 8 bases aligning to TRBD1. With 0 bases clipped from V and 4 bases from J, the junction kept 6 bases outside the gene matches. CDR1 SGHRS and CDR2 YFSETQ come from the germline V gene. The CDR3 is 16 residues long. CDR3 in DNA: TGCGCCAGCAGCTTGGGCCGGACAGGGCTGTACAATGAGCAGTTCTTC. Its protein is CASSLGRTGLYNEQFF.

This chain links TRBV4-2 with TRBJ2-1; a possible D gene is TRBD1 (5 bases). CDR3 size: 17 residues. The V end was cut by 2 bases, the J end by 7 bases, with 21 bases between. Germline values: CDR1 LGHNA, CDR2 YNFKEQ. This chain's CDR3 is CASSQSATARGLNEQFF. CDR3 nucleotides: TGTGCCAGCAGCCAATCCGCGACCGCAAGGGGTTTAAATGAGCAGTTCTTC.

The chain uses TRBV19 and TRBJ2-1; 8 bases line up with TRBD1. CDR1 and CDR2 (germline): LNHDA, SQIVND (reference sequence). CDR3 length equals 14 residues. V lost 6 bases to trimming and J lost 8 bases; unmatched junction nucleotides: 9. The CDR3 reads CASSRTGTRDEQFF. The CDR3 DNA reads as TGTGCCAGTAGCAGGACAGGGACCCGGGATGAGCAGTTCTTC. The variable domain in full, completed from reference TRBV19 and TRBJ2-1, reads DGGITQSPKYLFRKEGQNVTLSCEQNLNHDAMYWYRQDPGQGLRLIYYSQIVNDFQKGDIAEGYSVSREKKESFPLTVTSAQKNPTAFYLCASSRTGTRDEQFFGPGTRLTVL.

V is TRBV7-6 and J is TRBJ1-1; D might be TRBD1 (5 bases). Germline CDR1 is SGHVS and CDR2 is FNYEAQ. V was pared by 1 base and J by 6 bases, with 15 bases between. The CDR3 contains 15 residues. The CDR3 sequence is CASSLVGTEGSEAFF. The CDR3 DNA is TGTGCCAGCAGCTTAGTTGGGACGGAGGGCTCTGAAGCTTTCTTT.

This sequence joins TRBV5-1 and TRBJ2-3; the match to TRBD1 covers 7 bases. Germline CDR1 reads SGHRS; CDR2 reads YFSETQ. The CDR3 spans 15 residues. Unmatched junction bases numbered 4, after V lost 1 base and J lost 2 bases. CDR3 coding DNA: TGCGCCAGCAGCTTGTATGGACAGGCCACAGATACGCAGTATTTT. Protein sequence: CASSLYGQATDTQYF. The whole variable domain, filled in from reference TRBV5-1 and TRBJ2-3, reads KAGVTQTPRYLIKTRGQQVTLSCSPISGHRSVSWYQQTPGQGLQFLFEYFSETQRNKGNFPGRFSGRQFSNSRSEMNVSTLELGDSALYLCASSLYGQATDTQYFGPGTRLTVL.

This rearrangement joins TRBV29-1 to TRBJ2-5; maybe TRBD1 (6 bases). The V end was cut by 5 bases, the J end by 4 bases, with 17 bases between. The CDR3 runs 14 residues. Germline V lookup: CDR1 SQVTM, CDR2 ANQGSEA. CDR3 coding DNA: TGCAGCGTTCCCACAGGGAAGCTGAGAGAGACCCAGTACTTC. This encodes CSVPTGKLRETQYF. Drawing the rest from reference TRBV29-1 and TRBJ2-5, the complete variable domain is SAVISQKPSRDICQRGTSLTIQCQVDSQVTMMFWYRQQPGQSLTLIATANQGSEATYESGFVIDKFPISRPNLTFSTLTVSNMSPEDSSIYLCSVPTGKLRETQYFGPGTRLLVL.

This chain links TRBV5-4 with TRBJ2-1; 7 bases align to TRBD2. CDR3 length equals 18 residues. J lost 7 bases, V lost 4 bases, and 20 bases had no gene match. Germline CDR1 reads SGHNT; CDR2 reads YYREEE (reference sequence). The CDR3 DNA is TGTGCCAGCAGCCCGGTTGTAGGGCGGCTAGCGGTGCGTAATGAGCAGTTCTTC. Its protein is CASSPVVGRLAVRNEQFF.

The rearrangement joins TRBV7-8 to TRBJ1-1; the match to TRBD1 covers 10 bases. Germline CDR1 SGHVS, CDR2 FQNEAQ. The CDR3 extends over 17 amino acids. V dropped 5 bases and J dropped 1; count of bases not matched to a gene: 10. CDR3 amino acids: CASSPTTGGRGNTEAFF. The CDR3 coding sequence is TGTGCCAGCAGCCCCACGACAGGGGGCCGAGGGAACACTGAAGCTTTCTTT.

The chain carries TRBV5-4 and TRBJ2-1; D is uncertain. The germline V gene has CDR1 SGHNT and CDR2 YYREEE (reference sequence). The CDR3 is 16 residues long. V was cut by 0 bases and J by 0 bases, with 10 bases left in between. The CDR3 is CASSLGYISSYNEQFF. CDR3 DNA sequence: TGTGCCAGCAGCTTGGGGTATATCAGCTCCTACAATGAGCAGTTCTTC.

The chain employs TRBV7-9 and TRBJ1-1; unclear D gene. The CDR3 has 14 residues. The germline CDR1 and CDR2 sequences are SEHNR and FQNEAQ (reference sequence). Trimming pared 4 bases from V and 11 bases from J, leaving 20 bases between. CDR3 sequence (DNA): TGTGCCAGCAGCTCACCAATACCGACCCTGGGCGCTTTCTTT. Encoded protein: CASSSPIPTLGAFF.

This chain joins TRBV7-2 and TRBJ2-3, with D possibly being TRBD2 (6 bases). Germline-derived CDR1 and CDR2 are SGHTA and FQGNSA. Trimming took 8 bases from V and 1 from J, leaving 16 bases between them. CDR3 length: 15 residues. The CDR3 DNA sequence: TGTGCCAGCGGAGGTCGGGGCGGGGGCACAGATACGCAGTATTTT. It translates to CASGGRGGGTDTQYF. The full variable domain, rest sourced from reference TRBV7-2 and TRBJ2-3, is GAGVSQSPSNKVTEKGKDVELRCDPISGHTALYWYRQSLGQGLEFLIYFQGNSAPDKSGLPSDRFSAERTGGSVSTLTIQRTQQEDSAVYLCASGGRGGGTDTQYFGPGTRLTVL.

The genes are TRBV7-9 and TRBJ1-1; the D is unclear. Germline V CDR1 and CDR2: SEHNR, FQNEAQ (reference sequence). CDR3 length equals 15 residues. The ends were cut back, 1 base at V and 1 base at J, with 10 bases in the middle. CDR3 sequence (DNA): TGTGCCAGCAGCTTAGTCAACTCGCCGAACACTGAAGCTTTCTTT. Protein: CASSLVNSPNTEAFF.

The rearrangement uses TRBV7-8 and TRBJ1-4; tentative D call: TRBD1 (5 bases). Trimming took 4 bases from V and 8 from J, leaving 20 bases between them. CDR3 length: 16 amino acids. Germline CDR1 SGHVS, CDR2 FQNEAQ. The CDR3 DNA follows: TGTGCCAGCAGCTACACACTCTGGTCAGGGCGGGAAAAACTGTTTTTT. Amino acid sequence: CASSYTLWSGREKLFF.

Written as DNA, the CDR3 is TGTGCCAGCAGCCAAGAACCGGCAGGGCCTGGCACCTTC. It specifies CASSQEPAGPGTF. This sequence joins TRBV4-2 and TRBJ1-2, with TRBD1 as a possible D gene (5 bases). CDR1 is LGHNA and CDR2 is YNFKEQ in the germline V gene. The CDR3 extends over 13 amino acids. Between the trimmed V and J ends, which lost 0 bases and 13 bases, there was a span of 15 bases.

The chain couples TRBV5-1 to TRBJ2-5, with 10 positions matching TRBD2. V lost 0 bases, J lost 0 bases, and 5 bases stayed unmatched. CDR3 size: 17 residues. The germline V gene has CDR1 SGHRS and CDR2 YFSETQ. The CDR3 loop is CASSLGLAGNYQETQYF. The CDR3 nucleotides read TGCGCCAGCAGCTTGGGACTAGCGGGTAATTACCAAGAGACCCAGTACTTC.

The chain uses TRBV19 and TRBJ2-1; possibly TRBD2 for D (6 bases). The CDR3 spans 17 residues. The V end was cut by 3 bases, the J end by 7 bases, with 22 bases between. Germline assignment: CDR1 LNHDA and CDR2 SQIVND (reference sequence). CDR3 residues: CASSINPFRGSGNEQFF. DNA for the CDR3: TGTGCCAGTAGTATTAACCCCTTCCGAGGGAGCGGGAATGAGCAGTTCTTC.

The chain joins TRBV29-1 to TRBJ2-7; 10 bases agree with TRBD1. Germline CDR1 SQVTM, CDR2 ANQGSEA. The junction had 7 bases not matched to a gene; V was cut back by 7 bases and J by 4 bases. The CDR3 runs to 13 residues. The CDR3 region is CSGRQGAGYEQYF. CDR3 coding DNA: TGCAGCGGGCGACAGGGGGCTGGGTACGAGCAGTACTTC.

V gene TRBV5-1 combines with J gene TRBJ1-5, with 7 bases identical to TRBD1. The CDR3 sequence is 14 residues long. V was clipped by 7 bases and J by 2 bases; unmatched bases: 6. The germline V gene has CDR1 SGHRS and CDR2 YFSETQ. The CDR3 DNA reads as TGCGCCAGCTCGCGACAGGGAGGCAATCAGCCCCAGCATTTT. Translation gives CASSRQGGNQPQHF.

The CDR3 spells CASSPAGLAGGTGNEQFF. The CDR3 nucleotides are TGCGCCAGCAGCCCGGCAGGTCTAGCGGGAGGTACAGGGAATGAGCAGTTCTTC. The J gene is TRBJ2-1, the V gene TRBV4-1, with 11 nucleotides matching TRBD2. The CDR3 spans 18 residues. After removal of 4 bases from V and 7 bases from J, the junction contained 15 bases not matched to a gene. Germline CDR1 is MGHRA and CDR2 is YSYEKL.

The V gene is TRBV5-1, the J gene TRBJ1-1, with D perhaps TRBD1 (6 bases). The germline gives CDR1 SGHRS, CDR2 YFSETQ. Between the trimmed V and J ends, which lost 2 bases and 4 bases, there was a span of 15 bases. The length of the CDR3 is 15 residues. The chain's CDR3 is CASSFMVGASTEAFF. The CDR3, as DNA: TGCGCCAGCAGCTTTATGGTGGGGGCCAGCACTGAAGCTTTCTTT. The entire variable domain, with the rest obtained from reference TRBV5-1 and TRBJ1-1, is as follows: KAGVTQTPRYLIKTRGQQVTLSCSPISGHRSVSWYQQTPGQGLQFLFEYFSETQRNKGNFPGRFSGRQFSNSRSEMNVSTLELGDSALYLCASSFMVGASTEAFFGQGTRLTVV.

The chain recombines TRBV6-1 with TRBJ1-5; 7 bases line up with TRBD1. J was trimmed by 0 bases and V by 6 bases; bases with no gene match: 5. CDR1 and CDR2 from the germline V gene are MNHNS and SASEGT. The CDR3 runs to 15 residues. Written as DNA, the CDR3 is TGTGCCAGCAGAAGGGACAGAAATAGCAATCAGCCCCAGCATTTT. It translates to CASRRDRNSNQPQHF.

This chain connects TRBV7-7 to TRBJ2-3, with 7 nucleotides matching TRBD1. With V trimmed by 10 bases and J by 0 bases, 13 bases remained unmatched. The CDR3 covers 16 residues. Germline V lookup: CDR1 SSHAT, CDR2 FNYEAQ (reference sequence). The DNA for the CDR3 is TGTGCCACCTCTCCCGGGACAGCTACTAGCACAGATACGCAGTATTTT. It yields the protein CATSPGTATSTDTQYF.